One sample yielded the 6 T cell receptor beta chains listed below, sequenced in a study of T cells in localized non-small cell lung cancer. Sequencing was performed with immunoSEQ multiplex PCR; in TCRdb, only in-frame clones are kept and a portion is missing. This sample has some 5,000 clones; around 60% occur once, and the top ten carry 3.8%. The specimen was lymph node tissue, collected before any cancer treatment. The receptors here all came from a male donor older than 55 with stage I squamous cell lung carcinoma.

The V call is TRBV2, the J call TRBJ2-1, with D maybe TRBD2 (5 bases). The CDR3 consists of 14 residues. The V and J ends lost 4 bases and 10 bases respectively, with 17 bases between them. Germline V gene data show CDR1 as SNHLY and CDR2 as FYNNEI. The CDR3 bases are TGTGCCAGCAGTGCTTTAGAGGGTGAAAGCGAGCAGTTCTTC. It specifies CASSALEGESEQFF.

This chain uses TRBV6-8 with TRBJ1-2; no clear D gene. Germline V gene sequence: CDR1 MNHGY, CDR2 SAAAGT. The CDR3 has 13 amino acids. Trimming stripped 2 bases from V and 7 bases from J, with 11 bases between. CDR3 sequence (DNA): TGTGCCAGCAGTTACGAGTTTCAGTTTGGCTACACCTTC. Translating it yields CASSYEFQFGYTF.

This chain uses TRBV29-1 with TRBJ2-7, with a possible D match to TRBD1 (6 bases). Per germline, CDR1 SQVTM and CDR2 ANQGSEA. This CDR3 contains 13 residues. V lost 7 bases to trimming and J lost 4 bases, with 17 bases between them. For the CDR3, the DNA is TGCAGCGCTACAGGGTCTAGGGGTTACGAGCAGTACTTC. This gives the protein CSATGSRGYEQYF.

The CDR3 loop is CASSIGRSSYNEQFF. The DNA of the CDR3 is TGTGCCAGTAGTATAGGGCGAAGCTCCTACAATGAGCAGTTCTTC. The rearrangement uses TRBV19 and TRBJ2-1, with D unresolved. The germline V gene has CDR1 LNHDA and CDR2 SQIVND (reference sequence). Trimming pared 1 base from V and 0 bases from J, leaving 7 bases between. The CDR3 has 15 residues.

V and J are TRBV6-8 and TRBJ1-1; D remains ambiguous. This CDR3 has 15 amino acids. Germline V lookup: CDR1 MNHGY, CDR2 SAAAGT. The V end lost 2 bases, the J end lost 0 bases, and 10 bases lay between the germline ends. The DNA for the CDR3 is TGTGCCAGCAGTTACGACTCTGCAATGAACACTGAAGCTTTCTTT. It yields the protein CASSYDSAMNTEAFF.

This chain uses TRBV19 with TRBJ2-3; 7 bases match TRBD2. V lost 11 bases and J lost 5; bases outside the gene matches: 13. Germline values: CDR1 LNHDA, CDR2 SQIVND (reference sequence). The CDR3 length is 14 residues. CDR3 sequence: CAARRGGQGDTQYF. In DNA form, the CDR3 reads TGTGCCGCCCGAAGGGGAGGGCAAGGAGATACGCAGTATTTT.